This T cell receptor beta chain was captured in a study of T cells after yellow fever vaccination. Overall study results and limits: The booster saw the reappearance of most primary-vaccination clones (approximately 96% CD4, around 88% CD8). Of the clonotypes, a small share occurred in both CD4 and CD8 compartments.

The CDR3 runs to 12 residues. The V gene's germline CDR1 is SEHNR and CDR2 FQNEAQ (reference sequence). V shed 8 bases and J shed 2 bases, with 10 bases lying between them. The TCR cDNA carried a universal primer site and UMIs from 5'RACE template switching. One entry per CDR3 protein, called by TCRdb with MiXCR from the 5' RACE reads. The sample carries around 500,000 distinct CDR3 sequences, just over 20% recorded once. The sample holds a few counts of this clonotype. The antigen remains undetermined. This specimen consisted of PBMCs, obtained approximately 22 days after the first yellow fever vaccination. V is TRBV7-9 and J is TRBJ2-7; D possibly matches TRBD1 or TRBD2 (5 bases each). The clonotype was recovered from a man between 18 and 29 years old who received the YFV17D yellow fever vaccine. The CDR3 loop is CASGTVPYEQYF. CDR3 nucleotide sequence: TGTGCCAGCGGGACGGTACCCTACGAGCAGTACTTC.